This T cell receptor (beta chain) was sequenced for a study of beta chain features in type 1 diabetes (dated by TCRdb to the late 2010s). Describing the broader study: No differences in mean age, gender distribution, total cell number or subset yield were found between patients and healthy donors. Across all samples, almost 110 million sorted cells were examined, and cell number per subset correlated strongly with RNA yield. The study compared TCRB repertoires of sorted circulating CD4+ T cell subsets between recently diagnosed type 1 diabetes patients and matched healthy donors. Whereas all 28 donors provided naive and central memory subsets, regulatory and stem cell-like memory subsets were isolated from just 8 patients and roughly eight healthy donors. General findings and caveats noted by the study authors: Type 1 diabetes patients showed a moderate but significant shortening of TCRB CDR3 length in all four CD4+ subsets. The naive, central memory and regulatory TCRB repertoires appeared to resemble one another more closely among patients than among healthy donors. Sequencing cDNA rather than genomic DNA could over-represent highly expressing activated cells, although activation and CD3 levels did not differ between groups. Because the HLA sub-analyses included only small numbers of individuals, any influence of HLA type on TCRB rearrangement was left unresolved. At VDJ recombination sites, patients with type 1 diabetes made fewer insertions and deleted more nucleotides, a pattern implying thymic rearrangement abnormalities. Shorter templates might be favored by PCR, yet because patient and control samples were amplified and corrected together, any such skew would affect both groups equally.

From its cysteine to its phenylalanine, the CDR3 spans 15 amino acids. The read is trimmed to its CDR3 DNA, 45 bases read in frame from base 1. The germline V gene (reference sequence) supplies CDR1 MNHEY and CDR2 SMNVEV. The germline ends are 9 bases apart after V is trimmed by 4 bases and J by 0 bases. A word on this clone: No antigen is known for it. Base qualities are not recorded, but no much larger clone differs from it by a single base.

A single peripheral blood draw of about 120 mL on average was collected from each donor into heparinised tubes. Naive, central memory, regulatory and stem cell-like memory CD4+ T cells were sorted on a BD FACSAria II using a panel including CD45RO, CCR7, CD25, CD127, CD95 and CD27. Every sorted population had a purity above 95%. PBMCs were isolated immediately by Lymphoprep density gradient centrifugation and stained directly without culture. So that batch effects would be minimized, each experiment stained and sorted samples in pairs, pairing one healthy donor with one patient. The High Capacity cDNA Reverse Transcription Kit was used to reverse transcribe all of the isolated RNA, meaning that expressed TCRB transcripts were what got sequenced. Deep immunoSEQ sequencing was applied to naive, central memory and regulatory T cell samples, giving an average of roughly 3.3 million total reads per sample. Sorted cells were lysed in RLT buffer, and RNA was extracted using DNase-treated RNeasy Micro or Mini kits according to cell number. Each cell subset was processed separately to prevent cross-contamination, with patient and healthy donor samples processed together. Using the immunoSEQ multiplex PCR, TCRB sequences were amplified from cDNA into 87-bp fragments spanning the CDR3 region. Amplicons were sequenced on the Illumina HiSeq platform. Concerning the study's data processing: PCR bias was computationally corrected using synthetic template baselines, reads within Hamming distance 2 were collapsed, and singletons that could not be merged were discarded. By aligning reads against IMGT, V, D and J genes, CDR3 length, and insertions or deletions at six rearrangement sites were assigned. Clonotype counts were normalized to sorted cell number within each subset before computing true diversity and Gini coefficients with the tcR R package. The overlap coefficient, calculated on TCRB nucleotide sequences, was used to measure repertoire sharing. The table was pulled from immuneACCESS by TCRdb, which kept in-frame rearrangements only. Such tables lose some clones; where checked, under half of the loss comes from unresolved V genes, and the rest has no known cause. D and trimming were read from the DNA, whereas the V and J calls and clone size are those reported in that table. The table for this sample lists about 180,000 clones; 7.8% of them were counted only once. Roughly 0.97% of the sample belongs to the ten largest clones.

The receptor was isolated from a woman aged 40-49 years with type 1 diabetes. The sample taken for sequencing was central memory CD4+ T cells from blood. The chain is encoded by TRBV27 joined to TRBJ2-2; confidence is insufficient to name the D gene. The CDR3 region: CASSWLVSNTGELFF. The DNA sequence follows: TGTGCCAGCAGTTGGCTAGTTTCGAACACCGGGGAGCTGTTTTTT.